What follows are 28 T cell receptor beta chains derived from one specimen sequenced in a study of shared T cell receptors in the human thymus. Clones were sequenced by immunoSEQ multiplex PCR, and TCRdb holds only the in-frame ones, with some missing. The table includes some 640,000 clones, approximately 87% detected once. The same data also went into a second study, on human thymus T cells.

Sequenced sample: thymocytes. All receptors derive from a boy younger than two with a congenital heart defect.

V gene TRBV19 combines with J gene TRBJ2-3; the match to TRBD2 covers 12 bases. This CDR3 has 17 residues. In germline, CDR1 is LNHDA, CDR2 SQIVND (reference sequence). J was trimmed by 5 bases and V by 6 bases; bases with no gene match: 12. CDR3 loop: CASRRLAGAPEVDTQYF. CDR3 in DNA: TGTGCCAGTAGGAGACTAGCGGGGGCCCCTGAGGTAGATACGCAGTATTTT.

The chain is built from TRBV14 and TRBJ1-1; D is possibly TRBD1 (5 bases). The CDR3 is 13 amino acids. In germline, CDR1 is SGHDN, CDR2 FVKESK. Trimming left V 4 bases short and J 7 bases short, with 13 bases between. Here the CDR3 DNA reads TGTGCCAGCAGCCCCACAGGATTTGGTGAAGCTTTCTTT. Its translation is CASSPTGFGEAFF.

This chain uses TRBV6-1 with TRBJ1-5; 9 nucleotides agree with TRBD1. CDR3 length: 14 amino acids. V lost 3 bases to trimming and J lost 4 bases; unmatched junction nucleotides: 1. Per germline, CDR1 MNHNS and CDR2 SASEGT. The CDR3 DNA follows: TGTGCCAGCAGTGAGGGACAGGGAAATCAGCCCCAGCATTTT. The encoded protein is CASSEGQGNQPQHF.

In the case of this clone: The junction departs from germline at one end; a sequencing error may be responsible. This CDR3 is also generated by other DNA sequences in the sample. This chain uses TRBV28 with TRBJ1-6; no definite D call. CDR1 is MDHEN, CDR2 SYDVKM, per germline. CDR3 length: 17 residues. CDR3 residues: CASTPRVRYVHNSPLHF. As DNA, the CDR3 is TGTGCCAGCACCCCCCGAGTTCGATACGTTCATAATTCCCCCCTCCACTTT.

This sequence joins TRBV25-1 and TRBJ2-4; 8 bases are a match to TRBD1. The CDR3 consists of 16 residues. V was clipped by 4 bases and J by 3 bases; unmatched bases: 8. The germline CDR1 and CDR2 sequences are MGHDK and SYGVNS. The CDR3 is CASSGLQGADKNIQYF. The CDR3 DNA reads TGTGCCAGCAGTGGCCTCCAGGGGGCGGACAAAAACATTCAGTACTTC.

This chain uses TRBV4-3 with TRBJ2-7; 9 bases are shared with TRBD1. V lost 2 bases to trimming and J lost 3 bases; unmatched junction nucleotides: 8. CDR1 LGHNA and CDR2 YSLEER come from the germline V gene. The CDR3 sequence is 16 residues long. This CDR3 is CASSQKQGAQDYEQYF. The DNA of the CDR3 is TGCGCCAGCAGCCAAAAACAGGGGGCCCAGGACTACGAGCAGTACTTC.

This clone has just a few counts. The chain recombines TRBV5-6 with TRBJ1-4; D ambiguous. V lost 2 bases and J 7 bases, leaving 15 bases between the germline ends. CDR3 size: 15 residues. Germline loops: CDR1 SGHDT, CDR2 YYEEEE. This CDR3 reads CASSFGGQSPEKLFF. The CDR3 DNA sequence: TGTGCCAGCAGCTTCGGAGGCCAGTCCCCTGAAAAACTGTTTTTT.

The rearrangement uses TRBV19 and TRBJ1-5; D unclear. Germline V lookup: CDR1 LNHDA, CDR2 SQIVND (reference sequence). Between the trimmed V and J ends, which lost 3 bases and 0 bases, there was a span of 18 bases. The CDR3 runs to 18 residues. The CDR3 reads CASSMRHPNGHSNQPQHF. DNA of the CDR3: TGTGCCAGTAGTATGCGACATCCGAATGGGCATAGCAATCAGCCCCAGCATTTT.

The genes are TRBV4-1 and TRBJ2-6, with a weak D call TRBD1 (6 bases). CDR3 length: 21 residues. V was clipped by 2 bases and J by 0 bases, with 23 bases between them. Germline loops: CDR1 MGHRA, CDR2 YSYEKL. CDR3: CASSQPHRQARLTSGANVLTF. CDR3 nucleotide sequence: TGCGCCAGCAGCCAACCCCATCGACAGGCACGCCTAACCTCTGGGGCCAACGTCCTGACTTTC.

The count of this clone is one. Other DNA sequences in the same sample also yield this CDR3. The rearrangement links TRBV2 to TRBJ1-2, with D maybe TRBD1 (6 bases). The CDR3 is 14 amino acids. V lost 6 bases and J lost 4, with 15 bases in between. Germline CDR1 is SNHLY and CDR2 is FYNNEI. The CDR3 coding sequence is TGTGCCAGCAGGGCCGCGACAGGCGGCTATGGCTACACCTTC. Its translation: CASRAATGGYGYTF.

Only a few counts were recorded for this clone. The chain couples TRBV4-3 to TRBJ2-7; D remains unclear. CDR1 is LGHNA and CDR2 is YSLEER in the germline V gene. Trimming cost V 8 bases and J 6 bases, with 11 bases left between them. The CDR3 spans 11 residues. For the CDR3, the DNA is TGCGCCAGCGGGCTGTTCTGCGAGCAGTACTTC. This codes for CASGLFCEQYF.

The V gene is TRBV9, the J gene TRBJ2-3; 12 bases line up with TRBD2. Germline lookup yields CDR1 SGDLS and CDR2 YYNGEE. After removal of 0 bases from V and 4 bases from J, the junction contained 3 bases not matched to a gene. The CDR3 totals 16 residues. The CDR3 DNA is TGTGCCAGCAGCGTAGTGGCTAGCGGGAGGGCAGATACGCAGTATTTT. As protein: CASSVVASGRADTQYF.

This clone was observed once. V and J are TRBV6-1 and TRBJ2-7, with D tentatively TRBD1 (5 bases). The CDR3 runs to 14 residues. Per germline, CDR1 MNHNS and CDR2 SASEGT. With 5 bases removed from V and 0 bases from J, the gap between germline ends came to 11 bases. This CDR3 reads CASSPTESSYEQYF. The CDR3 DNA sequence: TGTGCCAGCAGTCCGACAGAGAGCTCCTACGAGCAGTACTTC.

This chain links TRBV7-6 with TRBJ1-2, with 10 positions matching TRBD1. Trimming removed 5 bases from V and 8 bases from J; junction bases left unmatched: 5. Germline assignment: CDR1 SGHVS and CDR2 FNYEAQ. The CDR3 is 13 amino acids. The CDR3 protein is CASSTDRGVGYTF. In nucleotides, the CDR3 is TGTGCCAGCAGCACGGACAGGGGGGTCGGCTACACCTTC.

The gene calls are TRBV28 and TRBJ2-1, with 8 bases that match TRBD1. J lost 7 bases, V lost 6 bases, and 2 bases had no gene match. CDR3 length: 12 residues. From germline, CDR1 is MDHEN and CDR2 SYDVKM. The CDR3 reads CASRRQGNEQFF. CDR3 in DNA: TGTGCCAGCAGAAGACAGGGGAATGAGCAGTTCTTC.

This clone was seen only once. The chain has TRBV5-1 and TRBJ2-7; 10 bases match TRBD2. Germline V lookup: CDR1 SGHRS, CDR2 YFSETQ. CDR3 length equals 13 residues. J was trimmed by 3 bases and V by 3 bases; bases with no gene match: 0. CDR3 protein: CASSSSGSYEQYF. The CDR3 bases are TGCGCCAGCAGCTCTAGCGGGAGCTACGAGCAGTACTTC.

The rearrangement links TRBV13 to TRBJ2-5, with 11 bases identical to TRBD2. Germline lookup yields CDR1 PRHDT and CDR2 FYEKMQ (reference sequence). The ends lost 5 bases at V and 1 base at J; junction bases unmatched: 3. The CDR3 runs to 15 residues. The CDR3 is CASSPGLAAQETQYF. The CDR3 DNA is TGTGCCAGCAGCCCGGGACTAGCGGCCCAAGAGACCCAGTACTTC.

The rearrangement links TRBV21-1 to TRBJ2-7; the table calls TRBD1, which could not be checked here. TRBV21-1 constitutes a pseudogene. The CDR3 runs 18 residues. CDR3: CASSKCVLAGGSHYEQYF. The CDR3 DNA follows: TGTGCCAGCAGCAAATGTGTCTTAGCAGGGGGCTCCCACTACGAGCAGTACTTC.

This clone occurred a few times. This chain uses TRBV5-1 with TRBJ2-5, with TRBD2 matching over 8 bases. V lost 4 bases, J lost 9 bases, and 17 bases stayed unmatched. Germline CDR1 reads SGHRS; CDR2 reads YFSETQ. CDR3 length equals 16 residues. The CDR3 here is CASSLRGLPGGVAQYF. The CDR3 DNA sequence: TGCGCCAGCAGCCTTCGGGGCCTCCCGGGGGGGGTGGCCCAGTACTTC. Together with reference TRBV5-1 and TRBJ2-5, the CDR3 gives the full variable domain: KAGVTQTPRYLIKTRGQQVTLSCSPISGHRSVSWYQQTPGQGLQFLFEYFSETQRNKGNFPGRFSGRQFSNSRSEMNVSTLELGDSALYLCASSLRGLPGGVAQYFGPGTRLLVL.

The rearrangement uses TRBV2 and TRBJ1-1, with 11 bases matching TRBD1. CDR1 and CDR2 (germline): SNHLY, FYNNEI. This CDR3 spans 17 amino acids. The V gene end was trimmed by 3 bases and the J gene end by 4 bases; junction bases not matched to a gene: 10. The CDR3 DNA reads TGTGCCAGCAGTGATCGGGACAGGGGGACGTGGAGCACTGAAGCTTTCTTT. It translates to CASSDRDRGTWSTEAFF.

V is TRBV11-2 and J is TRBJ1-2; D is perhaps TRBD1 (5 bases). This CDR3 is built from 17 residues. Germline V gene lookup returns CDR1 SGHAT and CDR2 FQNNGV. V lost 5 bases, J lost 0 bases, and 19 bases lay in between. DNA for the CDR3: TGTGCCAGCAGCGGGGCCATGTGGCCAGGGCCTAACTATGGCTACACCTTC. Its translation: CASSGAMWPGPNYGYTF.

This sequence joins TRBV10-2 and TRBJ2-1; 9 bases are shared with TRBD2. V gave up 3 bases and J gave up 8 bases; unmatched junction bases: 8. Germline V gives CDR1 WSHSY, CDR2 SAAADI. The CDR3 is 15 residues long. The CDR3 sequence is CASSESVVAGDEQFF. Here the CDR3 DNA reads TGCGCCAGCAGTGAAAGTGTCGTAGCGGGGGATGAGCAGTTCTTC.

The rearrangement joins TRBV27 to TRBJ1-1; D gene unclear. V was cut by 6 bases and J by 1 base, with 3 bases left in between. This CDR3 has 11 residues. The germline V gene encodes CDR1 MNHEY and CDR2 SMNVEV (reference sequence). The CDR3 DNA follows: TGTGCCAGCAGGAGGAACACTGAAGCTTTCTTT. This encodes CASRRNTEAFF.

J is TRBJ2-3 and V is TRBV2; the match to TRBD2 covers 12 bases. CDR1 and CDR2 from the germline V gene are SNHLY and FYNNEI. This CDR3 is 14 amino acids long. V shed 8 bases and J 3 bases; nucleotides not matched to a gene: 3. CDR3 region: CASDTSGRTDTQYF. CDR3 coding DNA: TGTGCCAGCGACACTAGCGGGAGGACAGATACGCAGTATTTT. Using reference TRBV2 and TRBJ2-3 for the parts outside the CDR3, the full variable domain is EPEVTQTPSHQVTQMGQEVILRCVPISNHLYFYWYRQILGQKVEFLVSFYNNEISEKSEIFDDQFSVERPDGSNFTLKIRSTKLEDSAMYFCASDTSGRTDTQYFGPGTRLTVL.

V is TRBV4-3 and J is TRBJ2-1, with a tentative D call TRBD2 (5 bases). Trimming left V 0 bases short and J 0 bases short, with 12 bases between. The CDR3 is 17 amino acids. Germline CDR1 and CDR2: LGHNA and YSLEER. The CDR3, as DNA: TGCGCCAGCAGCCAAGATCACCTAGCCTACTCCTACAATGAGCAGTTCTTC. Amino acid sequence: CASSQDHLAYSYNEQFF.

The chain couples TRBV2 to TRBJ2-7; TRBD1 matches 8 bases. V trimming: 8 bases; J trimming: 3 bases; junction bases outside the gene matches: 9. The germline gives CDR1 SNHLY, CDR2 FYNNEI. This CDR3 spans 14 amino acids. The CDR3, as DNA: TGTGCCAGCCGAGGGGCTGACAGGGGCTACGAGCAGTACTTC. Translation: CASRGADRGYEQYF.

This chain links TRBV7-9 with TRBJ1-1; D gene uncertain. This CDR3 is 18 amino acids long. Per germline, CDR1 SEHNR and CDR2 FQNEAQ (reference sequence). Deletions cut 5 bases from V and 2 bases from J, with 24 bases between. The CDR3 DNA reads TGTGCCAGCAGCCCACCACGCGGGTTTACTCTTCAAAACACTGAAGCTTTCTTT. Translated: CASSPPRGFTLQNTEAFF.

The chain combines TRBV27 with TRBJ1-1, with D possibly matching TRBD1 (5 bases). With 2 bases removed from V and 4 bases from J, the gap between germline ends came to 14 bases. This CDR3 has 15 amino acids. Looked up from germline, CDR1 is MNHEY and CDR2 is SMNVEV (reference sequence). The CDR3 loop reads CASSLITGGSTEAFF. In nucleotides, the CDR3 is TGTGCCAGCAGTTTAATAACAGGAGGGAGCACTGAAGCTTTCTTT.